Listed below are T cell receptor beta chains from one sample, sequenced in a study of tumor and adjacent non-tumor tissue in lung cancer. TCRdb ran MiXCR on the multiplex PCR reads and lists one entry per CDR3 protein. The table lists almost 75,000 distinct CDR3 sequences, around 70% of them singletons. The sequenced sample consisted of distant non-tumor lung tissue. These receptors originate from a woman between 50 and 59 years old with non-small cell lung cancer. Each CDR3 is given without its conserved first and last residue. Rows may omit the clone size; those that give it use once, few, many or a size class.

cdr3_aa	clone_size	v_call
ASRQAYNSPLH	.	TRBV28
ASSASAGRRGDRQY	few	TRBV6-1
ASNLAPWGANTEAS	.	TRBV5-5
ASSTGTNQPQH	.	TRBV11-2
ASTHPGLAGLAPSCYNEQF	.	TRBV12-3/TRBV12-4
ADIPKGGINTGELF	.	TRBV6-1
ASSLNTGRPAQY	.	TRBV11-2
SAPDKRHYGYT	few	TRBV20-1
ASSPSVTRNTIY	.	TRBV11-2
AGSLATGTDMEY	.	TRBV11-1
ASSPRGSGTGELF	few	TRBV5-1
VSSPGGATDTQY	.	TRBV11-1
ASRVGTEAYEQH	.	TRBV12-3/TRBV12-4
ACSFLGSEAF	.	TRBV12-3/TRBV12-4
AYLQGTGGLF	.	TRBV30
ASNDAGAGANVLT	many	TRBV6-2/TRBV6-3